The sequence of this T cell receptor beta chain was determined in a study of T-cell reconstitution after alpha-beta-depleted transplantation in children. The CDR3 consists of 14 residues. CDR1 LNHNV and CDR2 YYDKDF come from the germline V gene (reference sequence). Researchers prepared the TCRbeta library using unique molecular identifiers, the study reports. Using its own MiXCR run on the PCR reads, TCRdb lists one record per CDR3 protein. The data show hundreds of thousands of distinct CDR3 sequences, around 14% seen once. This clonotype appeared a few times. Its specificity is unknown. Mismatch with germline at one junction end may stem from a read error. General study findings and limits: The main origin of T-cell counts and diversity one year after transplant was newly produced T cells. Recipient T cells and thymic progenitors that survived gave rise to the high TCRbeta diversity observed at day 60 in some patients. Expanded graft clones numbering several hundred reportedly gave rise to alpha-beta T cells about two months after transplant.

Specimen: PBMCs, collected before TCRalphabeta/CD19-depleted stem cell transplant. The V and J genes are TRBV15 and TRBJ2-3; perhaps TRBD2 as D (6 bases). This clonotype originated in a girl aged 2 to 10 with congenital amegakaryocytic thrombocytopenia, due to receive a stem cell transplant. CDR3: CATSRDLATDTQYF. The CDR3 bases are TGTGCCACCAGCCGAGATCTAGCGACAGATACGCAGTATTTT. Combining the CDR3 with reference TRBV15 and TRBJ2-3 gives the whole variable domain DAMVIQNPRYQVTQFGKPVTLSCSQTLNHNVMYWYQQKSSQAPKLLFHYYDKDFNNEADTPDNFQSRRPNTSFCFLDIRSPGLGDTAMYLCATSRDLATDTQYFGPGTRLTVL.